A selection of T cell receptor beta chains follows, all from one sample in a study of shared clonotypes between healthy human individuals. Data came from immunoSEQ multiplex PCR; TCRdb stores just in-frame clones and leaves some out. The data contain 850,000 to 1,200,000 clones, more than 60% of them singletons. Sequencing was done on a sample of memory CD4+ T cells sorted from blood. The receptors stem from a man between 18 and 29 years old in good health. Both conserved end residues are part of each CDR3. A D gene is named only where the DNA matches it firmly. Size values are once, few and many counts, or a class for expanded clones, and some rows have none.

TRBJ2-2,.,TRBD1,TRBV7-3,CASSLRDSTGELFF,TGTGCCAGCAGCTTAAGGGACAGCACCGGGGAGCTGTTTTTT
TRBJ2-5,.,TRBD2,TRBV15,CATSGTGTTQETQYF,TGTGCCACCAGCGGAACCGGGACTACGCAAGAGACCCAGTACTTC
TRBJ2-7,.,TRBD1,TRBV6-1,CASKGTGRTYEQYF,TGTGCCAGCAAGGGGACAGGGCGAACCTACGAGCAGTACTTC
TRBJ1-4,many,.,TRBV6-1,CASSDAGAKKLFF,TGTGCCAGCAGTGACGCCGGGGCCAAAAAACTGTTTTTT
TRBJ2-3,.,TRBD1,TRBV10-3,CAISLGTGQADTQYF,TGTGCCATCAGTCTCGGGACAGGGCAGGCAGATACGCAGTATTTT
TRBJ1-2,.,.,TRBV19,CASSPTTLQDGYTF,TGTGCCAGTAGCCCCACCACCCTCCAAGATGGCTACACCTTC
TRBJ2-7,.,TRBD2,TRBV5-4,CASSLGLADSSYEQYF,TGTGCCAGCAGCTTAGGACTAGCGGATAGCTCCTACGAGCAGTACTTC
TRBJ1-1,.,.,TRBV6-1,CASLQNGNTEAFF,TGTGCCAGCCTCCAGAACGGGAACACTGAAGCTTTCTTT
TRBJ1-1,.,TRBD1,TRBV5-1,CASSPGQGVTEAFF,TGCGCCAGCAGCCCGGGACAGGGGGTCACTGAAGCTTTCTTT
TRBJ1-6,.,.,TRBV6-6,CASSPPNNSPLHF,TGTGCCAGCAGCCCACCCAATAATTCACCCCTCCACTTT
TRBJ2-7,.,.,TRBV30,CAWSVRAIEQYF,TGTGCCTGGAGTGTACGGGCGATCGAGCAGTACTTC
TRBJ1-1,.,.,TRBV30,CAWSVSRGTEAFF,TGTGCCTGGAGTGTATCGAGGGGAACTGAAGCTTTCTTT
TRBJ1-5,.,.,TRBV19,CASSDTPNSNQPQHF,TGTGCCAGTAGTGATACACCTAATAGCAATCAGCCCCAGCATTTT
TRBJ1-3,.,.,TRBV6-5,CASSLYSFSGNTIYF,TGTGCCAGCAGCTTATACAGCTTCTCTGGAAACACCATATATTTT
TRBJ1-2,.,TRBD1,TRBV7-9,CASASSDRGPHGYTF,TGTGCCAGCGCTTCCTCGGACAGGGGGCCCCATGGCTACACCTTC
TRBJ2-7,.,.,TRBV6-1,CASSERWGGPYEQYF,TGTGCCAGCAGTGAAAGGTGGGGCGGCCCCTACGAGCAGTACTTC
TRBJ2-1,.,TRBD1,TRBV11-2,CASSRGQINEQFF,TGTGCCAGCAGCAGGGGACAGATCAATGAGCAGTTCTTC
TRBJ1-1,.,.,TRBV6-5,CASTTGAEAFF,TGTGCCAGCACCACGGGGGCTGAAGCTTTCTTT
TRBJ1-1,.,TRBD1,TRBV5-1,CASSGGQVNTEAFF,TGCGCCAGCAGCGGAGGACAGGTGAACACTGAAGCTTTCTTT
TRBJ2-3,.,.,TRBV4-3,CASSPRFTGTGDTQYF,TGCGCCAGCAGCCCCCGTTTCACAGGGACTGGAGATACGCAGTATTTT
TRBJ1-2,.,.,TRBV19,CASSGDGYHYGYTF,TGTGCCAGTAGTGGGGACGGATACCACTATGGCTACACCTTC
TRBJ2-3,.,.,TRBV6-4,CASSEQAGSTDTQYF,TGTGCCAGCAGTGAACAAGCGGGCAGCACAGATACGCAGTATTTT
TRBJ2-1,.,TRBD2,TRBV7-6,CASSLAGSGRRDEQFF,TGTGCCAGCAGCTTAGCGGGCAGCGGGAGGAGGGATGAGCAGTTCTTC
TRBJ2-3,.,TRBD2,TRBV11-3,CASSSSGVGTDTQYF,TGTGCCAGCAGCTCTAGCGGGGTGGGAACAGATACGCAGTATTTT
TRBJ2-1,.,.,TRBV19,CASRETYSYNEQFF,TGTGCCAGTCGGGAGACCTACTCCTACAATGAGCAGTTCTTC
TRBJ2-5,.,.,TRBV5-4,CASSLVGETQYF,TGTGCCAGCAGCTTGGTTGGCGAGACCCAGTACTTC
TRBJ1-2,few,TRBD1,TRBV30,CAYFDRDRLYGYTF,TGTGCCTACTTTGACAGGGATCGTCTCTATGGCTACACCTTC
TRBJ2-7,many,TRBD1,TRBV18,CASSPEDRGGYEQYF,TGTGCCAGCTCACCCGAGGACAGGGGGGGTTACGAGCAGTACTTC
TRBJ2-7,.,.,TRBV6-9,CASSPQGRGYEQYF,TGTGCCAGCAGTCCCCAGGGCAGGGGATACGAGCAGTACTTC
TRBJ1-5,.,.,TRBV16,CASSPSRQQAMPQHF,TGTGCCAGCAGCCCTTCACGGCAGCAAGCGATGCCCCAGCATTTT
TRBJ2-7,.,.,TRBV12-2,CASRLASGTSDHEQYF,TGTGCAAGTCGCTTAGCGAGCGGAACTAGCGATCACGAGCAGTACTTC
TRBJ1-1,.,.,TRBV19,CASSISGRDTEAFF,TGTGCCAGTAGTATCAGCGGTAGGGACACTGAAGCTTTCTTT
TRBJ1-2,once,.,TRBV6-6,CASTYQMGNYGYTF,TGTGCCAGCACCTACCAGATGGGGAACTATGGCTACACCTTC
TRBJ2-3,.,.,TRBV7-9,CASSLVGGLSDTQYF,TGTGCCAGCAGCTTAGTTGGAGGGCTCTCAGATACGCAGTATTTT
TRBJ1-2,.,.,TRBV13,CASSENGQLYTF,TGTGCCAGCAGCGAAAACGGACAGCTTTACACCTTC
TRBJ2-7,.,TRBD2,TRBV6-5,CASSPGLARPEQYF,TGTGCCAGCAGCCCGGGACTAGCGAGGCCCGAGCAGTACTTC
TRBJ2-7,.,TRBD1,TRBV4-3,CASSQAGTGPYEQYF,TGCGCCAGCAGCCAAGCTGGGACAGGGCCCTACGAGCAGTACTTC
TRBJ2-5,.,TRBD2,TRBV5-1,CASSLGLAGDQETQYF,TGCGCCAGCAGCTTGGGACTAGCGGGGGACCAAGAGACCCAGTACTTC
TRBJ2-5,once,TRBD1,TRBV18,CASSPVGQGTETQYF,TGTGCCAGCTCACCTGTTGGACAGGGGACGGAGACCCAGTACTTC
TRBJ1-3,.,TRBD1,TRBV18,CASSSTPGGSGNTIYF,TGTGCCAGCTCTTCGACCCCAGGGGGCTCTGGAAACACCATATATTTT
TRBJ2-7,.,.,TRBV6-1,CASSESYAYEQYF,TGTGCCAGCTCAGAATCATATGCCTACGAGCAGTACTTC
TRBJ1-1,.,.,TRBV7-2,CASSLLGTKAFF,TGTGCCAGCAGCTTGCTCGGGACAAAAGCTTTCTTT
TRBJ1-4,.,TRBD1,TRBV6-6,CASSYGQALNEKLFF,TGTGCCAGCAGTTACGGACAGGCGCTCAATGAAAAACTGTTTTTT
TRBJ1-2,.,TRBD1,TRBV23-1,CASSQSVDRPGGVGPNYGYTF,TGCGCCAGCAGTCAATCAGTGGACAGGCCCGGAGGTGTAGGGCCCAACTATGGCTACACCTTC